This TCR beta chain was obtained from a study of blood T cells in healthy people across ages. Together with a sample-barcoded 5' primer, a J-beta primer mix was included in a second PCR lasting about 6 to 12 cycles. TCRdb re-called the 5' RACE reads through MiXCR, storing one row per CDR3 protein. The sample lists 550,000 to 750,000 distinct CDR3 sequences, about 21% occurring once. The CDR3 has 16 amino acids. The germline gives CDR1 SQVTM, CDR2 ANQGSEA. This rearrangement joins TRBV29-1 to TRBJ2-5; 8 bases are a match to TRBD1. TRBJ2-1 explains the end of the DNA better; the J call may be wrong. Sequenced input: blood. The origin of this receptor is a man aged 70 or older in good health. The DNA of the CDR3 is TGCAGCGTTGAAGTCCCGACAGGGGAGAGCTACAATGAGCAGTTCTTC. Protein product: CSVEVPTGESYNEQFF.